This TCR beta chain emerged from a study of T cell changes during pregnancy in multiple sclerosis. Sequencing was performed with immunoSEQ multiplex PCR; in TCRdb, only in-frame clones are kept and a portion is missing. This repertoire shows about 60,000 clones, about 90% found once; its top ten account for 0.4% to 0.5%. This clonotype was obtained from a female donor in good health, enrolled as a control in a pregnancy study. Source: CD4+ T cells from peripheral blood mononuclear cells, taken after pregnancy.

The CDR3 DNA reads TGTGCCAGTAACCCCACGAGGAACACCGGGGAGCTGTTTTTT. It specifies CASNPTRNTGELFF. The chain uses TRBV19 and TRBJ2-2; D not certain. Looked up from germline, CDR1 is LNHDA and CDR2 is SQIVND (reference sequence). V lost 7 bases and J lost 1, with 10 bases in between. The CDR3 covers 14 residues.